Following are 4 T cell receptor beta chains from one sample sequenced in a study of T cell changes during pregnancy in multiple sclerosis. Assay used: immunoSEQ multiplex PCR; TCRdb lists only in-frame clones, some missing. The sample includes about 79,000 clones, about 90% of them seen just once. The input for sequencing was CD4+ T cells from peripheral blood mononuclear cells, taken in the second trimester of pregnancy. These receptor sequences come from a female donor with multiple sclerosis, enrolled in a pregnancy study.

The J gene is TRBJ1-4, the V gene TRBV19, with D unresolved. The CDR3 contains 13 residues. CDR1 is LNHDA and CDR2 is SQIVND in the germline V gene (reference sequence). Trimming removed 4 bases at V and 5 bases at J, with 8 bases between. The CDR3 spells CASSTTLNEKLFF. CDR3 in DNA: TGTGCCAGTAGTACGACACTGAATGAAAAACTGTTTTTT. Filled out from reference TRBV19 and TRBJ1-4, the complete variable domain reads DGGITQSPKYLFRKEGQNVTLSCEQNLNHDAMYWYRQDPGQGLRLIYYSQIVNDFQKGDIAEGYSVSREKKESFPLTVTSAQKNPTAFYLCASSTTLNEKLFFGSGTQLSVL.

The CDR3 region is CASSLGGQGSEQFF. CDR3 coding DNA: TGCGCCAGCAGCTTGGGAGGACAGGGGAGTGAGCAGTTCTTC. The chain joins TRBV5-1 to TRBJ2-1, with 9 bases lining up with TRBD1. Germline loops: CDR1 SGHRS, CDR2 YFSETQ. With V trimmed by 0 bases and J by 9 bases, 4 bases remained unmatched. CDR3 length equals 14 residues.

The V call is TRBV6-6, the J call TRBJ2-1, with 7 bases fitting TRBD2. V was clipped by 5 bases and J by 9 bases; unmatched bases: 7. There are 13 residues in the CDR3. Germline CDR1 reads MNHNY; CDR2 reads SVGAGI (reference sequence). The CDR3 DNA sequence: TGTGCCAGCAGTCGAGAGGGGAGGGTTGAGCAGTTCTTC. It translates to CASSREGRVEQFF.

The V and J genes are TRBV7-2 and TRBJ1-1; 7 positions agree with TRBD1. With V trimmed by 2 bases and J by 4 bases, 4 bases remained unmatched. Germline assignment: CDR1 SGHTA and CDR2 FQGNSA. This CDR3 is 14 amino acids long. This chain's CDR3 is CASSLTAGGTEAFF. The CDR3 DNA sequence: TGTGCCAGCAGCTTAACGGCAGGGGGCACTGAAGCTTTCTTT.